The 32 T cell receptor beta chains presented below share a single source sample, sequenced in a study of blood T cell dynamics during melanoma immunotherapy (dated by TCRdb to the early 2020s). The library was prepared using the immunoSEQ multiplex PCR assay. TCRdb mirrors the immuneACCESS table, restricted to in-frame sequences. Some clones are absent from its copies; in checked studies, under half trace to an unresolved V gene, and the reason for the others is unknown. This sample has around 20,000 clones in its table, and 70% to 90% of those were observed once. Clones ranked in the top ten supply roughly 7.6% of the sample. The time point label corresponds to: week 3, after first cycle of checkpoint inhibitor. Sequences were derived from blood, sampled from a patient treated with checkpoint blockade. These receptors originate from a human donor with melanoma.

The chain recombines TRBV7-2 with TRBJ2-2, with 9 bases aligning to TRBD1. Trimming took 5 bases from V and 5 from J; bases not matched to a gene: 9. The CDR3 spans 16 residues. Germline V gene data show CDR1 as SGHTA and CDR2 as FQGNSA. The CDR3 region is CASSRTTGGWTGELFF. CDR3 nucleotides: TGTGCCAGCAGCAGGACTACAGGGGGCTGGACCGGGGAGCTGTTTTTT.

The chain employs TRBV6-5 and TRBJ2-2; D not resolved. Trimming cost V 11 bases and J 8 bases, with 18 bases left between them. This CDR3 contains 13 residues. Germline assignment: CDR1 MNHEY and CDR2 SVGAGI. The CDR3 sequence is CAGRTGDCGELFF. CDR3 nucleotide sequence: TGTGCCGGAAGGACCGGAGATTGTGGGGAGCTGTTTTTT.

The chain employs TRBV4-2 and TRBJ2-7, with 8 positions matching TRBD2. Germline V CDR1 and CDR2: LGHNA, YNFKEQ. This CDR3 contains 16 residues. V shed 0 bases and J 9 bases; nucleotides not matched to a gene: 13. The CDR3: CASSQDLGLVLTAQYF. In nucleotides, the CDR3 is TGTGCCAGCAGCCAAGATCTGGGACTAGTATTAACCGCGCAGTACTTC.

The CDR3, as DNA: TGTGCCAGCAGTCGTTCGGGGGCTTCACCCCTCCACTTT. It encodes CASSRSGASPLHF. The chain links TRBV28 to TRBJ1-6; a weak D match, TRBD1 (6 bases). This CDR3 is 13 amino acids long. Germline CDR1 reads MDHEN; CDR2 reads SYDVKM. Trimming left V 5 bases short and J 9 bases short, with 11 bases between.

The chain has TRBV2 and TRBJ2-7, with 12 nucleotides matching TRBD2. J gave up 0 bases and V 8 bases, and 8 bases lay outside the gene matches. Germline CDR1 and CDR2: SNHLY and FYNNEI. The CDR3 consists of 16 residues. CDR3 amino acids: CASVASGRVSSYEQYF. CDR3 DNA: TGTGCCAGCGTGGCTAGCGGGAGGGTTAGCTCCTACGAGCAGTACTTC.

V gene TRBV7-8 combines with J gene TRBJ2-3; 7 nucleotides match TRBD1. CDR1 is SGHVS, CDR2 FQNEAQ, per germline. The CDR3 has 16 residues. The V segment lost 1 base and the J segment 4 bases; nucleotides outside the gene matches: 8. CDR3 in DNA: TGTGCCAGCAGCTTAGAGGGGACAGATGGGGCAGATACGCAGTATTTT. It yields the protein CASSLEGTDGADTQYF.

This clone was seen more than once but under ten times. The chain links TRBV7-2 to TRBJ2-7; 7 nucleotides line up with TRBD2. The V segment lost 3 bases and the J segment 3 bases; nucleotides outside the gene matches: 8. CDR3 size: 15 residues. Germline V CDR1 and CDR2: SGHTA, FQGNSA. The CDR3 DNA reads as TGTGCCAGCAGCTTTATGCGGGAGCAGGACTACGAGCAGTACTTC. The encoded protein is CASSFMREQDYEQYF.

The chain links TRBV14 to TRBJ2-1, with 10 bases aligning to TRBD2. The CDR3 has 15 residues. V dropped 3 bases and J dropped 2; count of bases not matched to a gene: 1. Germline V lookup: CDR1 SGHDN, CDR2 FVKESK. The CDR3 DNA is TGTGCCAGCAGCCAGCTAGCGGGAGCCTACAATGAGCAGTTCTTC. The encoded protein is CASSQLAGAYNEQFF.

This sequence joins TRBV4-3 and TRBJ1-3; 7 bases fit TRBD1. The junction had 5 bases not matched to a gene; V was cut back by 3 bases and J by 0 bases. This CDR3 region has 16 residues. CDR1 LGHNA and CDR2 YSLEER come from the germline V gene. The CDR3 here is CASSQGTARSGNTIYF. Here the CDR3 DNA reads TGCGCCAGCAGCCAGGGGACAGCGCGCTCTGGAAACACCATATATTTT.

The chain couples TRBV15 to TRBJ1-1, with a tentative D call TRBD1 (5 bases). Trimming stripped 1 base from V and 3 bases from J, with 9 bases between. The CDR3 spans 14 residues. Germline CDR1 reads LNHNV; CDR2 reads YYDKDF (reference sequence). CDR3 in DNA: TGTGCCACCAGCAGAGCCGAGGGGCACACTGAAGCTTTCTTT. It translates to CATSRAEGHTEAFF.

The V call is TRBV6-4, the J call TRBJ2-2; 7 nucleotides agree with TRBD1. The germline gives CDR1 MRHNA, CDR2 SNTAGT. The V segment lost 0 bases and the J segment 6 bases; nucleotides outside the gene matches: 7. This CDR3 is 16 amino acids long. DNA of the CDR3: TGTGCCAGCAGTGACTCGAATACAGGGGCAGCCGGGGAGCTGTTTTTT. Translation gives CASSDSNTGAAGELFF.

The genes are TRBV28 and TRBJ1-4, with D perhaps matching TRBD1 (5 bases). V was shortened by 6 bases and J by 4 bases, with 12 bases between the two germline ends. CDR1 MDHEN and CDR2 SYDVKM come from the germline V gene. The CDR3 runs 14 residues. CDR3 sequence reads: CASSPTAFNEKLFF. The CDR3 region has the DNA TGTGCCAGCAGCCCGACAGCGTTTAATGAAAAACTGTTTTTT. The entire variable domain, with the rest obtained from reference TRBV28 and TRBJ1-4, is as follows: DVKVTQSSRYLVKRTGEKVFLECVQDMDHENMFWYRQDPGLGLRLIYFSYDVKMKEKGDIPEGYSVSREKKERFSLILESASTNQTSMYLCASSPTAFNEKLFFGSGTQLSVL.

V usage is TRBV28 and J usage is TRBJ2-7; D gene ambiguous. Germline V gives CDR1 MDHEN, CDR2 SYDVKM. The V end lost 4 bases, the J end lost 1 base, and 20 bases lay between the germline ends. This CDR3 region has 17 residues. CDR3 sequence (DNA): TGTGCCAGCAGTTCCTCCGGACCGTTCTCGGGTTCCTACGAGCAGTACTTC. The encoded protein is CASSSSGPFSGSYEQYF.

V gene TRBV7-2 combines with J gene TRBJ1-4, with TRBD1 matching over 9 bases. From germline, CDR1 is SGHTA and CDR2 FQGNSA. This CDR3 region has 15 residues. Losses at the gene ends were 4 bases for V and 7 bases for J; bases not matched to a gene: 7. DNA for the CDR3: TGTGCCAGCAGCTCATTACAGGGGGCGGGTGAAAAACTGTTTTTT. Its protein product is CASSSLQGAGEKLFF.

The chain has TRBV29-1 and TRBJ1-1; a possible D gene is TRBD1 (6 bases). The length of the CDR3 is 11 residues. Germline V gives CDR1 SQVTM, CDR2 ANQGSEA. The ends were cut back, 7 bases at V and 5 bases at J, with 11 bases in the middle. CDR3 protein: CSAQGGTEAFF. As DNA, the CDR3 is TGCAGCGCACAGGGAGGGACTGAAGCTTTCTTT.

V and J are TRBV6-6 and TRBJ1-1, with D possibly being TRBD1 (6 bases). CDR1 and CDR2 from the germline V gene are MNHNY and SVGAGI (reference sequence). V gave up 4 bases and J gave up 7 bases, with 13 bases separating them. This CDR3 is 13 amino acids long. The CDR3 is CASSLTTGVEAFF. The CDR3 region has the DNA TGTGCCAGCAGTTTAACGACAGGAGTTGAAGCTTTCTTT.

J is TRBJ2-2 and V is TRBV28; 8 nucleotides align to TRBD2. V gave up 4 bases and J gave up 6 bases; unmatched junction bases: 7. Per germline, CDR1 MDHEN and CDR2 SYDVKM. This CDR3 has 15 amino acids. CDR3 in amino acids: CASSSPGRAPGELFF. CDR3 bases: TGTGCCAGCAGTTCCCCCGGGAGGGCCCCCGGGGAGCTGTTTTTT. Filled out from reference TRBV28 and TRBJ2-2, the complete variable domain reads DVKVTQSSRYLVKRTGEKVFLECVQDMDHENMFWYRQDPGLGLRLIYFSYDVKMKEKGDIPEGYSVSREKKERFSLILESASTNQTSMYLCASSSPGRAPGELFFGEGSRLTVL.

The chain joins TRBV27 to TRBJ2-5; TRBD2 might be the D (6 bases). From germline, CDR1 is MNHEY and CDR2 SMNVEV (reference sequence). V was cut by 6 bases and J by 5 bases, with 13 bases left in between. The CDR3 totals 13 residues. The CDR3 reads CASSHPAGETQYF. In DNA form, the CDR3 reads TGTGCCAGCAGCCACCCTGCGGGGGAGACCCAGTACTTC.

The chain links TRBV4-1 to TRBJ2-1; D is perhaps TRBD2 (5 bases). Germline CDR1 and CDR2: MGHRA and YSYEKL. The CDR3 spans 16 residues. V gave up 4 bases and J gave up 6 bases, with 19 bases separating them. CDR3 sequence: CASSPLDELDLNEQFF. In nucleotides, the CDR3 is TGCGCCAGCAGCCCCCTCGATGAACTAGACCTCAATGAGCAGTTCTTC.

The V call is TRBV30, the J call TRBJ1-3; D ambiguous. Germline CDR1 reads GTSNPN; CDR2 reads SVGIG (reference sequence). The CDR3 is 13 residues long. V was cut by 1 base and J by 2 bases, with 6 bases left in between. CDR3 bases: TGTGCCTGGAGTGCCCATGCTGGAAACACCATATATTTT. Residues: CAWSAHAGNTIYF. The full variable domain, in which reference TRBV30 and TRBJ1-3 provide the parts outside the CDR3, is SQTIHQWPATLVQPVGSPLSLECTVEGTSNPNLYWYRQAAGRGLQLLFYSVGIGQISSEVPQNLSASRPQDRQFILSSKKLLLSDSGFYLCAWSAHAGNTIYFGEGSWLTVV.

The rearrangement links TRBV30 to TRBJ1-6; 7 bases map to TRBD1. The CDR3 spans 13 residues. Germline values: CDR1 GTSNPN, CDR2 SVGIG (reference sequence). Unmatched junction bases numbered 10, after V lost 7 bases and J lost 10 bases. The CDR3 nucleotides are TGTGCCTCGGCTCCTAGGGGGCGCTCACCCCTCCACTTT. Translation: CASAPRGRSPLHF.

The rearrangement links TRBV4-2 to TRBJ1-2, with D possibly being TRBD1 (5 bases). CDR3 length equals 16 residues. V was trimmed by 0 bases and J by 5 bases, leaving 16 bases between them. The germline CDR1 and CDR2 sequences are LGHNA and YNFKEQ. This CDR3 is CASSQDRGVGSYGYTF. The CDR3 DNA is TGTGCCAGCAGCCAAGACCGGGGGGTCGGTTCGTATGGCTACACCTTC.

The chain recombines TRBV28 with TRBJ1-2; TRBD1 aligns across 8 bases. Germline V gene data show CDR1 as MDHEN and CDR2 as SYDVKM. This CDR3 is 16 amino acids long. Germline trimming cut 2 bases from V and 5 bases from J; bases unmatched to any gene: 10. The CDR3 reads CASSLRGQGAIYGYTF. The CDR3 coding sequence is TGTGCCAGCAGTTTACGGGGCCAGGGGGCGATTTATGGCTACACCTTC.

This sequence joins TRBV5-4 and TRBJ1-1; 8 bases line up with TRBD1. Germline V gene data show CDR1 as SGHNT and CDR2 as YYREEE (reference sequence). The CDR3 is made up of 14 amino acids. Trimming took 4 bases from V and 11 from J; bases not matched to a gene: 13. CDR3 sequence reads: CASSLDREAREAFF. CDR3 coding DNA: TGTGCCAGCAGCCTGGACAGGGAGGCCCGAGAGGCTTTCTTT.

This clone showed up just once. This sequence joins TRBV6-1 and TRBJ1-5; D is perhaps TRBD1 (5 bases). CDR1 is MNHNS, CDR2 SASEGT, per germline. The CDR3 spans 18 residues. V was pared by 3 bases and J by 5 bases, with 23 bases between. The CDR3 region has the DNA TGTGCCAGCAGTGATTACCGCCGAAGGCGGGACGGGGATCAGCCCCAGCATTTT. The encoded protein is CASSDYRRRRDGDQPQHF.

The CDR3 region is CASNNQGSTDTQYF. DNA of the CDR3: TGTGCCAGCAACAACCAGGGTAGCACAGATACGCAGTATTTT. V is TRBV2 and J is TRBJ2-3; a weak D match, TRBD1 (5 bases). The CDR3 runs 14 residues. From germline, CDR1 is SNHLY and CDR2 FYNNEI. With 7 bases removed from V and 0 bases from J, the gap between germline ends came to 11 bases.

This chain links TRBV28 with TRBJ2-1; the match to TRBD2 covers 7 bases. With V trimmed by 3 bases and J by 8 bases, 7 bases remained unmatched. Germline V gives CDR1 MDHEN, CDR2 SYDVKM. CDR3 length: 14 amino acids. CDR3: CASSFLGTTDEQFF. Here the CDR3 DNA reads TGTGCCAGCAGTTTTCTCGGGACTACCGATGAGCAGTTCTTC.

This chain links TRBV30 with TRBJ2-5; 8 bases align to TRBD2. The J call is uncertain, as TRBJ2-7 better fits the DNA end. The CDR3 loop spans 15 amino acids. The germline CDR1 and CDR2 sequences are GTSNPN and SVGIG (reference sequence). The CDR3: CAWRLSGRKSYEQYF. CDR3 sequence (DNA): TGTGCCTGGAGGCTCAGCGGGAGAAAGTCCTACGAGCAGTACTTC.

The chain employs TRBV28 and TRBJ2-4, with D uncertain. Deletions cut 2 bases from V and 0 bases from J, with 8 bases between. The CDR3 is made up of 15 amino acids. The germline V gene has CDR1 MDHEN and CDR2 SYDVKM. CDR3 sequence: CASSLAELAKNIQYF. CDR3 sequence (DNA): TGTGCCAGCAGTTTAGCGGAGCTAGCCAAAAACATTCAGTACTTC.

This sequence joins TRBV10-3 and TRBJ1-2; 9 positions agree with TRBD1. Germline V lookup: CDR1 ENHRY, CDR2 SYGVKD. V gave up 3 bases and J gave up 5 bases; unmatched junction bases: 4. The CDR3 extends over 14 amino acids. CDR3 DNA sequence: TGTGCCATCAGTGACTTGGGACAGGGTTATGGCTACACCTTC. Its protein product is CAISDLGQGYGYTF.

This chain uses TRBV11-3 with TRBJ2-7; 9 bases are a match to TRBD2. The germline CDR1 and CDR2 sequences are SGHNT and YENEEA. Trimming removed 5 bases from V and 3 bases from J; junction bases left unmatched: 8. There are 15 residues in the CDR3. The CDR3 loop reads CASSQSGRKFYEQYF. DNA for the CDR3: TGTGCCAGCAGCCAGAGCGGGAGGAAGTTCTACGAGCAGTACTTC.

This rearrangement joins TRBV6-5 to TRBJ2-2; D remains unclear. Germline-derived CDR1 and CDR2 are MNHEY and SVGAGI. The CDR3 loop spans 15 amino acids. Trimming removed 0 bases from V and 1 base from J, with 6 bases in between. CDR3 sequence (DNA): TGTGCCAGCAGTTACTCCTCGCTGAACACCGGGGAGCTGTTTTTT. It codes for CASSYSSLNTGELFF.